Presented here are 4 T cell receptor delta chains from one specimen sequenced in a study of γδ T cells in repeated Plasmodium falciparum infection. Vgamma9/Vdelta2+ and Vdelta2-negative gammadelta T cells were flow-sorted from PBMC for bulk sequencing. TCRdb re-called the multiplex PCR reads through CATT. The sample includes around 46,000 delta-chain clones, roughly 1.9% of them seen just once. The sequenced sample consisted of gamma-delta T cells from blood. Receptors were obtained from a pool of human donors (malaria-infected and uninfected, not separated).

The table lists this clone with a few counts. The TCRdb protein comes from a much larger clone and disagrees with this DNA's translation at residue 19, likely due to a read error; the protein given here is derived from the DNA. The CDR3 region is CALGELEVRRGYRRGDKLTF. As DNA, the CDR3 is TGTGCTCTTGGGGAACTAGAGGTGCGTAGGGGATACAGGAGGGGAGATAAACTCACCTTT. No J gene call was made, and the V gene is TRDV1; the table calls TRDD3, which could not be checked here. The germline V gene has CDR1 TSWWSYY and CDR2 QGS. This CDR3 region has 20 residues.

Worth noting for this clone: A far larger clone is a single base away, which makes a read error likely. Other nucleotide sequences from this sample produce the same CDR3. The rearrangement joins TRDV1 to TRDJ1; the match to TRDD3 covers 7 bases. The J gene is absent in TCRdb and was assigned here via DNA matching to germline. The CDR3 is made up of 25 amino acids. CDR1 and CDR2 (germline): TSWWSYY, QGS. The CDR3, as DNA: TGTGCTCTTGGGGAACTTCGCCGGTTTCCTGCAAAGGTGGGGGGGATTGGGGAGAACACCGACAAACTCATCTTT. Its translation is CALGELRRFPAKVGGIGENTDKLIF.

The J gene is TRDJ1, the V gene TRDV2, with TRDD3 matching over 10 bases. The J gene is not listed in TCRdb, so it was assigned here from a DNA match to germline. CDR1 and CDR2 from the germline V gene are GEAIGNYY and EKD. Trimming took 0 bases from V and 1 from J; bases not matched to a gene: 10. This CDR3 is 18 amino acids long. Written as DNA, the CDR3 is TGTGCCTGTGACACCCTCCAACTGGGGGATCCTTTCACCGATAAACTCATCTTT. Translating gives CACDTLQLGDPFTDKLIF.

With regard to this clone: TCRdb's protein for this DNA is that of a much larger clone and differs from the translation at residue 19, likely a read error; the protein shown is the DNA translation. The CDR3 spells CALGEPYLPFRYGVGTLRCTDKLIF. Here the CDR3 DNA reads TGTGCTCTTGGGGAACCCTATCTCCCCTTTCGATACGGGGTGGGGACCTTACGGTGCACCGATAAACTCATCTTT. This sequence joins TRDV1 and TRDJ1, with D maybe TRDD3 (6 bases). Germline matching of the DNA provided the J gene here, since TCRdb leaves it blank. V was cut by 1 base and J by 1 base, with 40 bases left in between. Germline V CDR1 and CDR2: TSWWSYY, QGS. There are 25 residues in the CDR3.